These 9 T cell receptor beta chains share one sample of origin, sequenced in a study of cytomegalovirus exposure and HLA in healthy donors. This PCR relied on a set of 60 Vbeta primers and 13 Jbeta primers. Clones were sequenced by immunoSEQ multiplex PCR, and TCRdb holds only the in-frame ones, with some missing. In the table there are about 180,000 clones, less than 90% of which are singletons. Sequencing used PBMCs. The receptors were sampled from a girl between 10 and 17 years old in good health and CMV-seropositive.

V and J are TRBV5-4 and TRBJ1-1, with 10 bases aligning to TRBD1. Per germline, CDR1 SGHNT and CDR2 YYREEE (reference sequence). This CDR3 is built from 15 residues. J lost 5 bases, V lost 4 bases, and 8 bases had no gene match. CDR3 region: CASSPTGGRMTEAFF. Here the CDR3 DNA reads TGTGCCAGCAGCCCGACAGGGGGCCGAATGACTGAAGCTTTCTTT.

This clone appeared a single time. The J gene is TRBJ1-3, the V gene TRBV15; D is unresolved. The germline V gene encodes CDR1 LNHNV and CDR2 YYDKDF (reference sequence). With 0 bases removed from V and 2 bases from J, the gap between germline ends came to 11 bases. The CDR3 length is 16 residues. The CDR3 protein is CATSRDRWAPGNTIYF. CDR3 nucleotides: TGTGCCACCAGCAGAGATCGATGGGCGCCTGGAAACACCATATATTTT.

The gene calls are TRBV5-1 and TRBJ2-7, with 7 bases identical to TRBD1. CDR1 and CDR2 (germline): SGHRS, YFSETQ. V lost 2 bases and J lost 4; bases outside the gene matches: 6. The CDR3 runs to 14 residues. CDR3 DNA: TGCGCCAGCAGCTTAGACAGGGTTGGTTACGAGCAGTACTTC. Translation gives CASSLDRVGYEQYF.

For the CDR3, the DNA is TGTGCCAGTAGTATAACGGCTAGCGGGAACTACGAGCAGTACTTC. This gives the protein CASSITASGNYEQYF. The chain joins TRBV19 to TRBJ2-7; 9 bases map to TRBD2. Trimming removed 2 bases from V and 3 bases from J; junction bases left unmatched: 5. Germline CDR1 LNHDA, CDR2 SQIVND (reference sequence). The CDR3 runs to 15 residues.

The CDR3 DNA is TGTGCCAGCAGTTACTCACAGGGGCTTAGGCTCCATGAGCAGTTCTTC. Amino acid sequence: CASSYSQGLRLHEQFF. This chain links TRBV6-5 with TRBJ2-1, with 7 nucleotides matching TRBD1. After removal of 0 bases from V and 8 bases from J, the junction contained 10 bases not matched to a gene. Per the germline V gene, CDR1 is MNHEY and CDR2 is SVGAGI. CDR3 size: 16 residues.

This sequence joins TRBV5-1 and TRBJ1-5; no clear D gene. V shed 4 bases and J shed 6 bases, with 11 bases lying between them. The CDR3 extends over 13 amino acids. The germline CDR1 and CDR2 sequences are SGHRS and YFSETQ. The CDR3 loop is CASSRWAGQPQHF. For the CDR3, the DNA is TGCGCCAGCAGCCGGTGGGCCGGTCAGCCCCAGCATTTT.

The count of this clone is one. V usage is TRBV30 and J usage is TRBJ1-1; D unresolved. The germline CDR1 and CDR2 sequences are GTSNPN and SVGIG (reference sequence). The CDR3 runs 12 residues. The ends were cut back, 3 bases at V and 1 base at J, with 6 bases in the middle. The CDR3 sequence: CAWSRSNTEAFF. CDR3 DNA sequence: TGTGCCTGGAGCAGGTCGAACACTGAAGCTTTCTTT.

V gene TRBV4-1 combines with J gene TRBJ2-3; 9 bases match TRBD2. Germline CDR1 is MGHRA and CDR2 is YSYEKL. After removal of 4 bases from V and 2 bases from J, the junction contained 16 bases not matched to a gene. This CDR3 spans 19 amino acids. CDR3 protein: CASSPRAGSREGPTDTQYF. CDR3 nucleotides: TGCGCCAGCAGCCCGAGGGCGGGTTCGCGGGAGGGCCCCACAGATACGCAGTATTTT.

The chain employs TRBV19 and TRBJ1-3; the D gene is possibly TRBD1 (5 bases). V gave up 3 bases and J gave up 0 bases, with 12 bases separating them. The CDR3 totals 16 residues. Germline CDR1 LNHDA, CDR2 SQIVND (reference sequence). Here the CDR3 reads CASSIRGGISGNTIYF. The DNA for the CDR3 is TGTGCCAGTAGTATTAGGGGAGGGATCTCTGGAAACACCATATATTTT.